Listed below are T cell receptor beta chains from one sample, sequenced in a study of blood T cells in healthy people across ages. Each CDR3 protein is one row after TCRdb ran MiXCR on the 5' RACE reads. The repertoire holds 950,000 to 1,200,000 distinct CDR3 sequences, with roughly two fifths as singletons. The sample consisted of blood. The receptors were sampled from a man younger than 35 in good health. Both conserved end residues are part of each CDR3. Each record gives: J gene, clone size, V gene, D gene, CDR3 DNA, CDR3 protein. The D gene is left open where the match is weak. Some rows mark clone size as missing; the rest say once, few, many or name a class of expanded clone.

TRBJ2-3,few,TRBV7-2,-,TGTGCCAGCAGCCCCTTGGCCAGTTTAAGCACAGATACGCAGTATTTT,CASSPLASLSTDTQYF
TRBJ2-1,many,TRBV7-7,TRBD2,TGTGCTAGCAGCCCAAGGGCGGGGGGTAGTGAGCAGTTCTTC,CASSPRAGGSEQFF
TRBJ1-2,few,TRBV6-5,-,TGTGCCAGCAGTTACTCGGGACTGACTAACTATGGCTACACCTTC,CASSYSGLTNYGYTF
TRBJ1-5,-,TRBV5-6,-,TGTGCCAGCAGCTTCTCGACAGGTCATAGCAATCAGCCCCAGCATTTT,CASSFSTGHSNQPQHF
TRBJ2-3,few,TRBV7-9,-,TGTGCCAGCAGCTTATATCCCGGAGAAGTCAGCACAGATACGCAGTATTTT,CASSLYPGEVSTDTQYF
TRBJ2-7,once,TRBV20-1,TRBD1,TGCAGTGCTATCCCGGGACAGACCTACGAGCAGTACTTC,CSAIPGQTYEQYF
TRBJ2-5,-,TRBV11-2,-,TGTGCCAGCAGCCTAGATCTGGAGCAGTCTACCAAAGAGACCCAGTACTTC,CASSLDLEQSTKETQYF
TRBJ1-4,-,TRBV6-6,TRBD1,TGTGCCAGCAGCTCCGGGACAGGGGTGCGTGAAAAACTGTTTTTT,CASSSGTGVREKLFF
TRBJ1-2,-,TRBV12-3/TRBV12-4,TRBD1,TGTGCCAGCAGTTTAGGCCCACAGGGGGCGGGATATGGCTACACCTTC,CASSLGPQGAGYGYTF
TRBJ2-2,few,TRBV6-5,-,TGTGCCAGCAGTTACAATGGATACACCGGGGAGCTGTTTTTT,CASSYNGYTGELFF
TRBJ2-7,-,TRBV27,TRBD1,TGTGCCAGCAGTCTTTTCCCTGGCTCTCACAGGGGGCTTTTGGATGAGCAGTACTTC,CASSLFPGSHRGLLDEQYF
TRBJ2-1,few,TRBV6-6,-,TGTGCCAGCAGTTACGGGGGGCCCAATGAGCAGTTCTTC,CASSYGGPNEQFF
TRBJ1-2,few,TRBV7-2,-,TGTGCCAGCAGAATTTCGGAGGTTCACTATGGCTACACCTTC,CASRISEVHYGYTF
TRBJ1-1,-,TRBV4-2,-,TGTGCCAGCAGCCAAGGGACAGTTGGCACTGAAGCTTTCTTT,CASSQGTVGTEAFF
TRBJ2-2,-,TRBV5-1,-,TGCGCCAGCAGCCCCAGGACAGCAACGAACACCGGGGAGCTGTTTTTT,CASSPRTATNTGELFF
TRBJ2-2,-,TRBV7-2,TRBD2,TGTGCCAGCAGCTTTAGAGAGGCTAGCGGCGGGGAGCTGTTTTTT,CASSFREASGGELFF